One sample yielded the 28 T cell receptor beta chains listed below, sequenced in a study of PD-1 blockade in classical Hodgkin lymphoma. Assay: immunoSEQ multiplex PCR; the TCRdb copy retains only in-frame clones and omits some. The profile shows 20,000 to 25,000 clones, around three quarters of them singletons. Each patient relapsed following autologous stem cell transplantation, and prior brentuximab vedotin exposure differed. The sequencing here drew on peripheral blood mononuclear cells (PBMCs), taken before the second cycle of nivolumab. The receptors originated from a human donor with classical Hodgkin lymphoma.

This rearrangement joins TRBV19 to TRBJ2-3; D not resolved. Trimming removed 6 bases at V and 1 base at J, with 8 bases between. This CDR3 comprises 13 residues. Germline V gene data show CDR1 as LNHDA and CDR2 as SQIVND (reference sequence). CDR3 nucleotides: TGTGCCAGTAGGTCCCACGGCACAGATACGCAGTATTTT. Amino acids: CASRSHGTDTQYF.

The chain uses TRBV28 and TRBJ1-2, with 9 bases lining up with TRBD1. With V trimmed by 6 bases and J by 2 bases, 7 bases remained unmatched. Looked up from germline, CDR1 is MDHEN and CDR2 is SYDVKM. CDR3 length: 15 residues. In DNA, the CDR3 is TGTGCCAGCAGCATGACGGGGACAGGGAACTATGGCTACACCTTC. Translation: CASSMTGTGNYGYTF.

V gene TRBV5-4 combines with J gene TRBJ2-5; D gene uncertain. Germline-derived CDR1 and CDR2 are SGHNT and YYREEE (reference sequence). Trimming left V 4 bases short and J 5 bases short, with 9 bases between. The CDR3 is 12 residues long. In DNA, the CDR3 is TGTGCCAGCAGCGGCCTTTCCGAGACCCAGTACTTC. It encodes CASSGLSETQYF.

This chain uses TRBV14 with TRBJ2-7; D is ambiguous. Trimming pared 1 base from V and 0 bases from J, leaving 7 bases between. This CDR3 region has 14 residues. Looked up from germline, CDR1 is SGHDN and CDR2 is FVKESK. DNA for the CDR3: TGTGCCAGCAGCCAAGTCGACACCTCCTACGAGCAGTACTTC. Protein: CASSQVDTSYEQYF.

The CDR3 reads CASSVRDRGRATNEKLFF. The CDR3 DNA follows: TGTGCCAGCAGTGTACGGGACAGGGGCAGAGCAACTAATGAAAAACTGTTTTTT. This chain joins TRBV6-1 and TRBJ1-4; 10 bases line up with TRBD1. The CDR3 consists of 18 residues. CDR1 and CDR2 (germline): MNHNS, SASEGT. The J segment lost 0 bases and the V segment lost 4 bases, leaving 8 bases of the junction unmatched.

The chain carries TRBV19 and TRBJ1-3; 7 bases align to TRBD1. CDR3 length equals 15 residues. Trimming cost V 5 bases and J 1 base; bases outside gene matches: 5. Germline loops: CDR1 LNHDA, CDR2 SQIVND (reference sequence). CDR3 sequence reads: CASSVSTGSGNTIYF. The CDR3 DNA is TGTGCCAGTAGTGTTTCGACAGGGTCTGGAAACACCATATATTTT.

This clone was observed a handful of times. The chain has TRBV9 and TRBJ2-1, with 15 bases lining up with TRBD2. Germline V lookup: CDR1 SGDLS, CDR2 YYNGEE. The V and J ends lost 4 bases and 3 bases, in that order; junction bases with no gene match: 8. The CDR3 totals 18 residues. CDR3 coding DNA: TGTGCCAGCAGCCCGGGACTAGCGGGAGGACCACGCTACAATGAGCAGTTCTTC. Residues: CASSPGLAGGPRYNEQFF.

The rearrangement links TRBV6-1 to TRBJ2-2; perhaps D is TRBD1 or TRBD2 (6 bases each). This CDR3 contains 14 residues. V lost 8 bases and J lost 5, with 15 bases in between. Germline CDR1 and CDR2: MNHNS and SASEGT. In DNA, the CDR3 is TGTGCCAGCGTCCCGGGGGCAAATACCGGGGAGCTGTTTTTT. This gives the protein CASVPGANTGELFF.

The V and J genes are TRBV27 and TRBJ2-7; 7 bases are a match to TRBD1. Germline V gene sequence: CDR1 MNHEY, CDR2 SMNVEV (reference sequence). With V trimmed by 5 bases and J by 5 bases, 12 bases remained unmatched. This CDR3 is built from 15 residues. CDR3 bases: TGTGCCAGCAGTCCCCACGGACAGGAAAGCCACGAGCAGTACTTC. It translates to CASSPHGQESHEQYF.

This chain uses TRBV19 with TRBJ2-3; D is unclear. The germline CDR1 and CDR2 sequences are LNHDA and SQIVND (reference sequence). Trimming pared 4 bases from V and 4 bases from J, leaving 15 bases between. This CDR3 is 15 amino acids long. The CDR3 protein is CASSRVGPTADTQYF. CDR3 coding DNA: TGTGCCAGTAGTAGGGTAGGCCCTACAGCAGATACGCAGTATTTT.

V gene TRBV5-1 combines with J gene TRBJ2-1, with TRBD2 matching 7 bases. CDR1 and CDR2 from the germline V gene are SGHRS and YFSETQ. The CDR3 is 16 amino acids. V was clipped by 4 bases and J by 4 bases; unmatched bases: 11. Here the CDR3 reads CASSPILATAYNEQFF. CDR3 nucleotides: TGCGCCAGCAGCCCGATACTAGCGACAGCATACAATGAGCAGTTCTTC.

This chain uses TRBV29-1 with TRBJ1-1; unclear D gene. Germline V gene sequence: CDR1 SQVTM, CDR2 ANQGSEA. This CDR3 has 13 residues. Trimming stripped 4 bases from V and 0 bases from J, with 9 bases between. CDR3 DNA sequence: TGCAGCGTTGCACCAGCAATGAACACTGAAGCTTTCTTT. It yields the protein CSVAPAMNTEAFF. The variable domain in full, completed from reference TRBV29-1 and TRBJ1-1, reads SAVISQKPSRDICQRGTSLTIQCQVDSQVTMMFWYRQQPGQSLTLIATANQGSEATYESGFVIDKFPISRPNLTFSTLTVSNMSPEDSSIYLCSVAPAMNTEAFFGQGTRLTVV.

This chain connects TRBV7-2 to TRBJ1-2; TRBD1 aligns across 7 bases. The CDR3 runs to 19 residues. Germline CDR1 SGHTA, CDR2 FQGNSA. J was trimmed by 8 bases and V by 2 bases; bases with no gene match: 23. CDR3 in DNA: TGTGCCAGCAGCTTACAAAACAGGCTCGACAGGGATTGGAACCGGGGCTACACCTTC. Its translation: CASSLQNRLDRDWNRGYTF.

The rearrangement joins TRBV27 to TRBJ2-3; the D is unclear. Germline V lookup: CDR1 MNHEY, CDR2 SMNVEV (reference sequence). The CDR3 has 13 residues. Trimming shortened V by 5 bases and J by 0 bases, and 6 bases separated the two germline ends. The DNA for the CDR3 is TGTGCCAGCAGTCCTGTTAGCACAGATACGCAGTATTTT. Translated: CASSPVSTDTQYF.

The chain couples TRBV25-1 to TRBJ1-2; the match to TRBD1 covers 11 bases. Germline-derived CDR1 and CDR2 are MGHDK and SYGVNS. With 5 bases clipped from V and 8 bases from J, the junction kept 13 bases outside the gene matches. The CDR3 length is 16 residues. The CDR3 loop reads CASSPQSWTGGSGYTF. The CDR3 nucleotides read TGTGCCAGCAGTCCCCAGAGTTGGACAGGGGGCTCAGGCTACACCTTC.

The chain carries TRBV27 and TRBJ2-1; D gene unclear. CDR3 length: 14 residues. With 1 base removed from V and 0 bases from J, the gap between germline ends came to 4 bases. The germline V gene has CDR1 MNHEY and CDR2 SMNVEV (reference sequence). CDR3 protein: CASSLFDSYNEQFF. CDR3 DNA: TGTGCCAGCAGTTTATTCGACTCCTACAATGAGCAGTTCTTC.

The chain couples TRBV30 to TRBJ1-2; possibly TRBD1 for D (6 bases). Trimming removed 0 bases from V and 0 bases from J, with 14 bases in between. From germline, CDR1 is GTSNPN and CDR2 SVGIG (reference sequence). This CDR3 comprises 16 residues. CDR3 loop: CAWSVRGQGANYGYTF. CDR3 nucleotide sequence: TGTGCCTGGAGTGTAAGGGGACAAGGAGCTAACTATGGCTACACCTTC.

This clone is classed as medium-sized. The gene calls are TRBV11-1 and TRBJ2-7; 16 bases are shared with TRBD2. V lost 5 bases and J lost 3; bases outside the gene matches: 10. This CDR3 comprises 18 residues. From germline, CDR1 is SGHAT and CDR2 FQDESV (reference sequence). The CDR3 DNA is TGTGCCAGCAGCCCCGGGACTAGCGGGAGGGCCGGATACTACGAGCAGTACTTC. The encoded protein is CASSPGTSGRAGYYEQYF.

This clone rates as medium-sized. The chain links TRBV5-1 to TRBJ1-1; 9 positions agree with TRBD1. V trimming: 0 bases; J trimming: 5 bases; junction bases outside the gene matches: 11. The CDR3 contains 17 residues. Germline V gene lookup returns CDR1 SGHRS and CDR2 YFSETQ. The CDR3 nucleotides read TGCGCCAGCAGCTTGGAGCCACAGGGGGCGCGAGGGACTGAAGCTTTCTTT. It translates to CASSLEPQGARGTEAFF.

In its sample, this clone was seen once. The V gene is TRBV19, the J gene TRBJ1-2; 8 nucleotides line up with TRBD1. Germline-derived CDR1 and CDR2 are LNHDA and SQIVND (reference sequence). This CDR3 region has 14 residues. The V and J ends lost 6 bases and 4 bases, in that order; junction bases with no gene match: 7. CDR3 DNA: TGTGCCAGTAGCAGACAGGGGCCGGGCTATGGCTACACCTTC. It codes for CASSRQGPGYGYTF.

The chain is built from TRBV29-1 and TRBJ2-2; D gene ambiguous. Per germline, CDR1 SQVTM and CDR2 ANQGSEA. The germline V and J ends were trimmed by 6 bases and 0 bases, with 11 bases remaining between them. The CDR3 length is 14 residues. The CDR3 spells CSVKQRSNTGELFF. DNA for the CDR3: TGCAGCGTCAAACAGAGATCGAACACCGGGGAGCTGTTTTTT.

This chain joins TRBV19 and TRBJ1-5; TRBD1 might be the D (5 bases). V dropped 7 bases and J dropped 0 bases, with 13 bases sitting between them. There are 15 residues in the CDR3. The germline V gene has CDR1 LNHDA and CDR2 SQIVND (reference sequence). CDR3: CASKERGSSNQPQHF. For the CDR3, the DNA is TGTGCCAGTAAGGAGAGGGGTTCTAGCAATCAGCCCCAGCATTTT.

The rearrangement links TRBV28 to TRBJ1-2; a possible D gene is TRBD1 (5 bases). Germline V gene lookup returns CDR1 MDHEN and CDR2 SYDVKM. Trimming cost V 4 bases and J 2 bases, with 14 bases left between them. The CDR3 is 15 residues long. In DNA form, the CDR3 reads TGTGCCAGCAGTTCCGGAGGGACGGCGAACTATGGCTACACCTTC. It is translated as CASSSGGTANYGYTF.

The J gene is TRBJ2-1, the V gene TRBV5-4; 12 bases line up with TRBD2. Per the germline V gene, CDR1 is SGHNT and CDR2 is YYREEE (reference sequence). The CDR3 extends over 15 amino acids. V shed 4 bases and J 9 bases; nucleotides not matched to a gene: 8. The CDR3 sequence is CASSGGLAGMPEQFF. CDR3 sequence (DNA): TGTGCCAGCAGCGGAGGACTAGCGGGAATGCCTGAGCAGTTCTTC.

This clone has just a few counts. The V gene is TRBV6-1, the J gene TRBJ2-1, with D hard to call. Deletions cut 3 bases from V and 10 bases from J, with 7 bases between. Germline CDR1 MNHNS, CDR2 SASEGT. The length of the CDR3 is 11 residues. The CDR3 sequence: CASSDLREQFF. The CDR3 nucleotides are TGTGCCAGCAGTGACCTGCGAGAGCAGTTCTTC.

For the CDR3, the DNA is TGTGCCAGCAGCTTGGGACGGGATAGGGGCACAGATACGCAGTATTTT. Translating it yields CASSLGRDRGTDTQYF. The rearrangement uses TRBV5-4 and TRBJ2-3, with D tentatively TRBD2 (5 bases). Trimming left V 0 bases short and J 1 base short, with 12 bases between. The CDR3 totals 16 residues. Germline V lookup: CDR1 SGHNT, CDR2 YYREEE (reference sequence).

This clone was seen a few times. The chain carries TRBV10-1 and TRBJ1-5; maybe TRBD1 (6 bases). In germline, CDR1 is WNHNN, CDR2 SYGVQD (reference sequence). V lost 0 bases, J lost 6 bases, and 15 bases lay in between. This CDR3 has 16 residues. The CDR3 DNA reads TGCGCCAGCAGTGAGTCTTTAAGAAGAGGGGGTCAGCCCCAGCATTTT. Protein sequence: CASSESLRRGGQPQHF.

The CDR3 coding sequence is TGTGCCAGCAGTGTTACTGGGACAGGGCTTATGAACACTGAAGCTTTCTTT. Translation gives CASSVTGTGLMNTEAFF. The V gene is TRBV2, the J gene TRBJ1-1; 9 nucleotides align to TRBD1. J gave up 0 bases and V 4 bases, and 9 bases lay outside the gene matches. Germline lookup yields CDR1 SNHLY and CDR2 FYNNEI. The CDR3 length is 17 residues.